Below, 12 T cell receptor beta chains from the same sample are listed, as sequenced in a study of T-cell memory formation after mild COVID-19. TCRdb re-called the 5' RACE reads through MiXCR, storing one row per CDR3 protein. This sample has 530,000 or so distinct CDR3 sequences, with 17% found just once. Input material: PBMCs or a T cell subset sorted from them (not recorded which). Receptor source: an adult woman who had mild COVID-19 (a few samples of this study predate the infection). Cell type and time point are not known.

The rearrangement links TRBV10-3 to TRBJ2-2; no reliable D call. The CDR3 contains 13 residues. The germline gives CDR1 ENHRY, CDR2 SYGVKD. Deletions cut 8 bases from V and 0 bases from J, with 7 bases between. The CDR3 loop reads CAILLANTGELFF. DNA of the CDR3: TGTGCCATCCTTCTAGCGAACACCGGGGAGCTGTTTTTT.

V usage is TRBV7-2 and J usage is TRBJ1-1; D is unclear. From germline, CDR1 is SGHTA and CDR2 FQGNSA. The CDR3 has 15 amino acids. Deletions cut 1 base from V and 0 bases from J, with 9 bases between. CDR3 nucleotide sequence: TGTGCCAGCAGCTTAGTAGGGTTAATGAACACTGAAGCTTTCTTT. This translates into CASSLVGLMNTEAFF.

V gene TRBV18 combines with J gene TRBJ2-3; D is possibly TRBD1 (5 bases). This CDR3 is 15 amino acids long. Germline CDR1 is KGHSH and CDR2 is LQKENI. Trimming removed 3 bases at V and 0 bases at J, with 10 bases between. The CDR3 region has the DNA TGTGCCAGCTCACCGATCCAGGGTAGCACAGATACGCAGTATTTT. It yields the protein CASSPIQGSTDTQYF.

The rearrangement uses TRBV29-1 and TRBJ1-5; D ambiguous. The CDR3 runs to 13 residues. V shed 6 bases and J shed 6 bases, with 15 bases lying between them. Germline V CDR1 and CDR2: SQVTM, ANQGSEA. Written as DNA, the CDR3 is TGCAGCGTCAGAACCGGGTACGGTCAGCCCCAGCATTTT. This gives the protein CSVRTGYGQPQHF.

The chain combines TRBV10-3 with TRBJ2-1, with a tentative D call TRBD2 (7 bases). Germline CDR1 and CDR2: ENHRY and SYGVKD. Trimming removed 6 bases at V and 5 bases at J, with 14 bases between. The CDR3 totals 14 residues. The CDR3 nucleotides are TGTGCCATCAGGCCCGCGGGGGCAGACAATGAGCAGTTCTTC. Translating gives CAIRPAGADNEQFF.

The chain employs TRBV6-1 and TRBJ1-1; possibly TRBD1 for D (5 bases). Germline CDR1 is MNHNS and CDR2 is SASEGT. Trimming cost V 5 bases and J 5 bases, with 21 bases left between them. The CDR3 totals 16 residues. As DNA, the CDR3 is TGTGCCAGCAGTATCGAAGGCATTGGGACTAAGACTGAAGCTTTCTTT. Its translation: CASSIEGIGTKTEAFF.

The V and J genes are TRBV7-6 and TRBJ2-5; D might be TRBD1 or TRBD2, each matching 6 bases. V lost 3 bases and J lost 5, with 13 bases in between. Germline V gene data show CDR1 as SGHVS and CDR2 as FNYEAQ. CDR3 size: 14 residues. In DNA, the CDR3 is TGTGCCAGCAGCTTGGGGGGCGTGAGGGAGACCCAGTACTTC. Its protein is CASSLGGVRETQYF.

V gene TRBV10-3 combines with J gene TRBJ2-7; possibly TRBD1 for D (5 bases). The ends were cut back, 6 bases at V and 0 bases at J, with 15 bases in the middle. The CDR3 has 15 residues. Germline values: CDR1 ENHRY, CDR2 SYGVKD. CDR3 sequence: CAIRRTGLSSYEQYF. The DNA of the CDR3 is TGTGCCATCAGGAGAACAGGCCTGAGCTCCTACGAGCAGTACTTC.

V usage is TRBV7-9 and J usage is TRBJ1-6; D possibly corresponds to TRBD1 (6 bases). CDR3 length: 17 residues. Germline V gives CDR1 SEHNR, CDR2 FQNEAQ (reference sequence). The V end was cut by 5 bases, the J end by 1 base, with 15 bases between. The DNA for the CDR3 is TGTGCCAGCAGCCATAAGGGGGGGAGATCCTATAATTCACCCCTCCACTTT. Translation: CASSHKGGRSYNSPLHF.

Here the CDR3 DNA reads TGCAGTGCTGACAGGGGGCCGAACACCGGGGAGCTGTTTTTT. It is translated as CSADRGPNTGELFF. This chain links TRBV20-1 with TRBJ2-2; 10 bases agree with TRBD1. This CDR3 contains 14 residues. Germline V gives CDR1 DFQATT, CDR2 SNEGSKA (reference sequence). V shed 5 bases, J shed 0 bases, and the junction held 0 bases outside the gene matches.

This clonotype has more than one count but fewer than ten. The chain uses TRBV12-3 or TRBV12-4 and TRBJ2-2, with unresolved D. Trimming removed 3 bases from V and 5 bases from J, with 16 bases in between. This CDR3 is built from 16 residues. In DNA, the CDR3 is TGTGCCAGCAGTTTTGAATGGCCTAGGCGAACCGGGGAGCTGTTTTTT. Amino acid sequence: CASSFEWPRRTGELFF.

This clonotype was seen a few times. The chain links TRBV12-3 or TRBV12-4 to TRBJ2-1; 9 bases fit TRBD1. With V trimmed by 1 base and J by 9 bases, 13 bases remained unmatched. The CDR3 is 17 residues long. In DNA form, the CDR3 reads TGTGCCAGCAGTTTAGGCTACGGACAGGGGAAAGTAAGTGAGCAGTTCTTC. Its protein is CASSLGYGQGKVSEQFF.